This T cell receptor beta chain appears in the sequencing data of a study of shared clonotypes between healthy human individuals. Study observations and caveats: It was anticipated that sequencing depth would influence how many clonotypes donors shared.

All donors were Caucasian adults living in Nashville, Tennessee. Authors' data handling: ImmunoSEQ sequences covered only the junction and lacked quality scores; filtering therefore differed. The protocol was immunoSEQ multiplex PCR, while the TCRdb copy is restricted to in-frame clones and leaves out a portion. The V and J calls and clone size are taken from that table; D and trimming were inferred from the DNA. The table includes approximately 500,000 clones, around 80% detected once. CDR1 and CDR2 from the germline V gene are SGHTA and FQGNSA. V was shortened by 5 bases and J by 0 bases, with 11 bases between the two germline ends. The CDR3 loop spans 14 amino acids. For this clone: What it binds is unknown.

The chain employs TRBV7-2 and TRBJ2-7; no clear D. Sequencing was carried out using PBMCs. The clonotype originates from a woman aged 35 to 49 in good health. Some clones in this sample may be carry-over from other donors' samples. The CDR3 sequence: CASSQSGHSYEQYF. In nucleotides, the CDR3 is TGTGCCAGCAGCCAATCGGGCCACTCCTACGAGCAGTACTTC.